This passage covers 30 T cell receptor beta chains from one sample sequenced in a study of identifying expanded T cells in peripheral blood. Profiled with immunoSEQ multiplex PCR; TCRdb holds only in-frame clones, not every one. The table has some 93,000 clones, roughly 88% seen once; the top ten hold approximately 5%. Sequencing was carried out using blood. The receptors stem from a person aged 18 to 75 in good health.

The chain has TRBV11-3 and TRBJ1-2; weak D call: TRBD1 (5 bases). The CDR3 covers 12 residues. Germline V gene lookup returns CDR1 SGHNT and CDR2 YENEEA. Trimming removed 8 bases from V and 4 bases from J, with 11 bases in between. The CDR3 loop reads CASGTGSYGYTF. The CDR3 region has the DNA TGTGCCAGCGGCACAGGAAGCTATGGCTACACCTTC.

The chain is built from TRBV19 and TRBJ2-2; D ambiguous. Germline CDR1 and CDR2: LNHDA and SQIVND (reference sequence). V was pared by 2 bases and J by 1 base, with 5 bases between. CDR3 length: 14 residues. The CDR3 DNA is TGTGCCAGTAGTATAAAAAGGAACACCGGGGAGCTGTTTTTT. The encoded protein is CASSIKRNTGELFF.

This clone was seen more than once but under ten times. The chain carries TRBV7-6 and TRBJ2-7, with 12 bases matching TRBD2. Germline lookup yields CDR1 SGHVS and CDR2 FNYEAQ. V lost 4 bases, J lost 5 bases, and 6 bases stayed unmatched. This CDR3 has 15 amino acids. Here the CDR3 reads CASSSTPSGRDEQYF. Here the CDR3 DNA reads TGTGCCAGCAGCTCAACTCCTAGCGGGAGGGACGAGCAGTACTTC.

V usage is TRBV27 and J usage is TRBJ2-5; 7 nucleotides align to TRBD1. The length of the CDR3 is 15 residues. Germline V gene sequence: CDR1 MNHEY, CDR2 SMNVEV (reference sequence). V lost 3 bases, J lost 1 base, and 5 bases stayed unmatched. DNA of the CDR3: TGTGCCAGCAGTTTGTCCACAGGGGTCCAAGAGACCCAGTACTTC. Translation gives CASSLSTGVQETQYF.

This clone was counted a few times. The rearrangement joins TRBV6-5 to TRBJ1-2; 8 positions match TRBD1. This CDR3 is built from 13 residues. Germline V gives CDR1 MNHEY, CDR2 SVGAGI. V trimming: 6 bases; J trimming: 12 bases; junction bases outside the gene matches: 12. For the CDR3, the DNA is TGTGCCAGCAGGGCCTCAGGGGGCCCAGTTAACACCTTC. It yields the protein CASRASGGPVNTF.

CDR3 DNA: TGCGCCAGCAGTGAGTTGGGGGGGTATGGCACAGATACGCAGTATTTT. It yields the protein CASSELGGYGTDTQYF. The chain employs TRBV10-1 and TRBJ2-3, with 7 bases identical to TRBD2. The CDR3 consists of 16 residues. Germline-derived CDR1 and CDR2 are WNHNN and SYGVQD (reference sequence). The V and J ends lost 1 base and 1 base, in that order; junction bases with no gene match: 5.

The chain recombines TRBV13 with TRBJ2-3; 9 nucleotides match TRBD1. The CDR3 runs to 16 residues. Germline V gives CDR1 PRHDT, CDR2 FYEKMQ (reference sequence). V dropped 2 bases and J dropped 2; count of bases not matched to a gene: 5. CDR3 bases: TGTGCCAGCAGCTTAAAGGGACAGGGATCCACAGATACGCAGTATTTT. It codes for CASSLKGQGSTDTQYF.

Note on this clone: At one end, the junction sequence differs from germline, possibly due to a read error. J is TRBJ1-1 and V is TRBV7-9; D is perhaps TRBD1 (5 bases). The CDR3 covers 14 residues. The germline gives CDR1 SEHNR, CDR2 FQNEAQ (reference sequence). In nucleotides, the CDR3 is TGTGCCAGCAACTTACAGGTGGGGGACACTGAAGCTTTCTTT. This gives the protein CASNLQVGDTEAFF. The full variable domain, its missing parts supplied by reference TRBV7-9 and TRBJ1-1, is DTGVSQNPRHKITKRGQNVTFRCDPISEHNRLYWYRQTLGQGPEFLTYFQNEAQLEKSRLLSDRFSAERPKGSFSTLEIQRTEQGDSAMYLCASNLQVGDTEAFFGQGTRLTVV.

The chain is built from TRBV5-6 and TRBJ1-4, with a tentative D call TRBD1 (6 bases). Trimming took 1 base from V and 2 from J, leaving 12 bases between them. The CDR3 has 16 amino acids. Germline CDR1 reads SGHDT; CDR2 reads YYEEEE. CDR3 region: CASSLYHRDTNEKLFF. The DNA of the CDR3 is TGTGCCAGCAGCTTGTATCACAGGGATACTAATGAAAAACTGTTTTTT.

The chain combines TRBV19 with TRBJ1-3; the D is unclear. Deletions cut 4 bases from V and 0 bases from J, with 7 bases between. From germline, CDR1 is LNHDA and CDR2 SQIVND (reference sequence). This CDR3 is built from 14 residues. CDR3 sequence: CASSRASSGNTIYF. DNA of the CDR3: TGTGCCAGTAGTAGGGCGAGCTCTGGAAACACCATATATTTT. The complete variable domain, with remaining parts taken from reference TRBV19 and TRBJ1-3, reads DGGITQSPKYLFRKEGQNVTLSCEQNLNHDAMYWYRQDPGQGLRLIYYSQIVNDFQKGDIAEGYSVSREKKESFPLTVTSAQKNPTAFYLCASSRASSGNTIYFGEGSWLTVV.

The CDR3 protein is CASSQDIWLAGSNEQFF. The CDR3, as DNA: TGCGCCAGCAGCCAAGATATATGGCTAGCGGGATCAAATGAGCAGTTCTTC. This chain joins TRBV4-3 and TRBJ2-1, with 9 bases identical to TRBD2. Trimming at V came to 0 bases and at J to 7 bases, leaving 10 bases not matched to a gene. The CDR3 runs to 17 residues. From germline, CDR1 is LGHNA and CDR2 YSLEER.

The chain links TRBV19 to TRBJ1-2, with 8 bases aligning to TRBD1. This CDR3 is 15 amino acids long. V shed 6 bases, J shed 4 bases, and the junction held 10 bases outside the gene matches. Germline V lookup: CDR1 LNHDA, CDR2 SQIVND (reference sequence). DNA for the CDR3: TGTGCCAGTAGCGCCGGACAGGGATATTTCTATGGCTACACCTTC. It translates to CASSAGQGYFYGYTF.

Of note for this clone: At one end, the junction sequence differs from germline, possibly due to a read error. This chain links TRBV7-8 with TRBJ2-5; 13 bases are a match to TRBD2. The CDR3 length is 19 residues. The V gene's germline CDR1 is SGHVS and CDR2 FQNEAQ. CDR3: CASSPAPRLAGGRQATQYF. The CDR3 nucleotides are TGTGCCAGCAGCCCAGCCCCGAGACTAGCGGGGGGACGCCAAGCGACCCAGTACTTC.

This clone was seen a single time. The rearrangement links TRBV30 to TRBJ2-3; D is perhaps TRBD1 or TRBD2 (5 bases each). V dropped 7 bases and J dropped 2 bases, with 7 bases sitting between them. CDR1 is GTSNPN and CDR2 is SVGIG in the germline V gene (reference sequence). The length of the CDR3 is 11 residues. CDR3 coding DNA: TGTGCCTATGGGACCACAGATACGCAGTATTTT. Protein sequence: CAYGTTDTQYF.

J is TRBJ2-5 and V is TRBV19; 9 nucleotides agree with TRBD2. Germline-derived CDR1 and CDR2 are LNHDA and SQIVND (reference sequence). V trimming: 6 bases; J trimming: 5 bases; junction bases outside the gene matches: 7. This CDR3 spans 14 amino acids. The CDR3 protein is CASRRGGLGETQYF. CDR3 DNA sequence: TGTGCCAGTAGGCGGGGGGGGCTCGGTGAGACCCAGTACTTC.

The rearrangement joins TRBV9 to TRBJ1-2; 8 nucleotides line up with TRBD1. The germline CDR1 and CDR2 sequences are SGDLS and YYNGEE. The CDR3 has 15 residues. Germline trimming cut 0 bases from V and 7 bases from J; bases unmatched to any gene: 8. The CDR3 sequence is CASSVVSRGRVGYTF. Here the CDR3 DNA reads TGTGCCAGCAGCGTAGTTTCCAGGGGGCGCGTTGGCTACACCTTC.

The chain is built from TRBV6-5 and TRBJ1-5; D possibly corresponds to TRBD1 (5 bases). Germline V lookup: CDR1 MNHEY, CDR2 SVGAGI. V lost 5 bases to trimming and J lost 6 bases, with 14 bases between them. The CDR3 has 14 residues. CDR3 region: CASSRGQRSQPQHF. As DNA, the CDR3 is TGTGCCAGCAGTCGCGGACAAAGGAGTCAGCCCCAGCATTTT.

The rearrangement joins TRBV19 to TRBJ1-5, with D perhaps TRBD1 (6 bases). Germline V gene sequence: CDR1 LNHDA, CDR2 SQIVND (reference sequence). Trimming took 6 bases from V and 0 from J, leaving 15 bases between them. The CDR3 has 16 residues. CDR3 nucleotide sequence: TGTGCCAGTAGCGGGGGGGGCGGTTATAGCAATCAGCCCCAGCATTTT. Its protein product is CASSGGGGYSNQPQHF. The variable domain in full, completed from reference TRBV19 and TRBJ1-5, reads DGGITQSPKYLFRKEGQNVTLSCEQNLNHDAMYWYRQDPGQGLRLIYYSQIVNDFQKGDIAEGYSVSREKKESFPLTVTSAQKNPTAFYLCASSGGGGYSNQPQHFGDGTRLSIL.

V and J are TRBV18 and TRBJ2-1; D ambiguous. The CDR3 is 13 amino acids. CDR1 and CDR2 from the germline V gene are KGHSH and LQKENI. The V end lost 4 bases, the J end lost 5 bases, and 9 bases lay between the germline ends. CDR3 nucleotide sequence: TGTGCCAGCTCACAAGGCAGGAACAATGAGCAGTTCTTC. Translation gives CASSQGRNNEQFF.

J is TRBJ2-1 and V is TRBV11-3; 7 bases match TRBD1. Trimming cost V 5 bases and J 9 bases; bases outside gene matches: 16. CDR1 is SGHNT and CDR2 is YENEEA in the germline V gene. The CDR3 length is 16 residues. The CDR3 sequence: CASSRQGYPVRGEQFF. The DNA of the CDR3 is TGTGCCAGCAGCCGACAGGGTTACCCGGTCCGGGGTGAGCAGTTCTTC.

V usage is TRBV7-9 and J usage is TRBJ1-2, with a tentative D call TRBD1 (6 bases). Germline V gene data show CDR1 as SEHNR and CDR2 as FQNEAQ (reference sequence). Deletions cut 0 bases from V and 3 bases from J, with 8 bases between. The CDR3 runs to 14 residues. Here the CDR3 DNA reads TGTGCCAGCAGCTTAGCAGGGGGTGACTATGGCTACACCTTC. Translated: CASSLAGGDYGYTF.

J is TRBJ2-5 and V is TRBV6-1; TRBD1 is a possible D gene (6 bases). V was cut by 2 bases and J by 4 bases, with 11 bases left in between. Germline V gives CDR1 MNHNS, CDR2 SASEGT. This CDR3 has 14 residues. CDR3 sequence (DNA): TGTGCCAGCAGTGAACGGGGACACGGAGAGACCCAGTACTTC. Protein sequence: CASSERGHGETQYF.

The V call is TRBV9, the J call TRBJ1-3; D not certain. Germline V gene data show CDR1 as SGDLS and CDR2 as YYNGEE. The CDR3 spans 16 residues. Trimming removed 0 bases at V and 0 bases at J, with 10 bases between. In DNA, the CDR3 is TGTGCCAGCAGCGTAGATGGGCACCTCTCTGGAAACACCATATATTTT. As protein: CASSVDGHLSGNTIYF.

The chain recombines TRBV9 with TRBJ2-1, with TRBD2 as a possible D gene (5 bases). Deletions cut 6 bases from V and 3 bases from J, with 16 bases between. This CDR3 comprises 15 residues. Germline V gene sequence: CDR1 SGDLS, CDR2 YYNGEE. In DNA form, the CDR3 reads TGTGCCAGCACCGACCCCCTAACTAGCTACAATGAGCAGTTCTTC. Translated, it gives CASTDPLTSYNEQFF.

The chain links TRBV6-1 to TRBJ1-1; tentatively, D is TRBD1 (5 bases). The germline V gene has CDR1 MNHNS and CDR2 SASEGT. The germline V and J ends were trimmed by 1 base and 11 bases, with 14 bases remaining between them. The CDR3 loop spans 13 amino acids. CDR3: CASSEGGRVLAFF. The CDR3, as DNA: TGTGCCAGCAGTGAAGGAGGCAGGGTGTTGGCTTTCTTT.

This chain uses TRBV4-1 with TRBJ2-4; 7 bases are shared with TRBD2. Per the germline V gene, CDR1 is MGHRA and CDR2 is YSYEKL. The CDR3 runs 15 residues. Trimming took 4 bases from V and 6 from J; bases not matched to a gene: 9. The CDR3: CASSLLTGEGNIQYF. Here the CDR3 DNA reads TGCGCCAGCAGCCTCCTAACTGGGGAGGGAAACATTCAGTACTTC.

This clone was seen just once. The gene calls are TRBV6-6 and TRBJ1-1; 7 bases are a match to TRBD1. V trimming: 7 bases; J trimming: 7 bases; junction bases outside the gene matches: 15. The germline CDR1 and CDR2 sequences are MNHNY and SVGAGI (reference sequence). The CDR3 runs 15 residues. DNA for the CDR3: TGTGCCAGCAACCAGGGACAGTATAGAACAGGTGAAGCTTTCTTT. Its translation: CASNQGQYRTGEAFF.

This clone was recorded once. This chain uses TRBV11-2 with TRBJ2-1; D not resolved. The CDR3 extends over 13 amino acids. Trimming took off 4 bases at V and 4 bases at J, with 8 bases between the two ends. The germline gives CDR1 SGHAT, CDR2 FQNNGV. The CDR3 DNA is TGTGCCAGCAGCTCCTCGCCGTACAATGAGCAGTTCTTC. Amino acids: CASSSSPYNEQFF.

The chain combines TRBV18 with TRBJ2-6; D may be TRBD1 or TRBD2 (5 bases each). The CDR3 is 17 amino acids. The V end was cut by 4 bases, the J end by 2 bases, with 15 bases between. Germline CDR1 and CDR2: KGHSH and LQKENI. The CDR3 is CASSLGRGTPGANVLTF. As DNA, the CDR3 is TGTGCCAGCTCACTGGGCCGAGGGACCCCTGGGGCCAACGTCCTGACTTTC.

The V call is TRBV18, the J call TRBJ1-4; 10 bases line up with TRBD1. From germline, CDR1 is KGHSH and CDR2 LQKENI. V lost 1 base to trimming and J lost 12 bases; unmatched junction nucleotides: 5. The CDR3 contains 14 residues. The CDR3 nucleotides are TGTGCCAGCTCACCACAGGACAGGGGGATTGAACTGTTTTTT. Its translation is CASSPQDRGIELFF.